Listed below are T cell receptor beta chains from one sample, sequenced in a study of blood T cells in healthy people across ages. TCRdb itself ran the 5' RACE reads through MiXCR, one entry per CDR3 protein. The table records about a million distinct CDR3 sequences, roughly two fifths of them present only once. The sample consisted of blood. Receptor source: a man between 18 and 35 years old in good health. Both conserved end residues are part of each CDR3. The D gene is left open where the match is weak. Only some rows state a clone size, as once, few, many or a class for expanded clones.

d_gene,abundance,v_gene,j_gene,CDR3nt,CDR3aa
-,few,TRBV9,TRBJ2-5,TGTGCCAGCAGCGTAGAACGGTGGGCGGAGACCCAGTACTTC,CASSVERWAETQYF
-,-,TRBV2,TRBJ1-5,TGTGCCAGCCAATATAGCAATCAGCCCCAGCATTTT,CASQYSNQPQHF
-,-,TRBV12-3/TRBV12-4,TRBJ2-3,TGTGCCAGCAGTTCACAGGGTCAAGATGCGCAGTATTTT,CASSSQGQDAQYF
TRBD1,-,TRBV20-1,TRBJ1-5,TGCAGTGCAAACACACAGGGGAATCAGCCCCAGCATTTT,CSANTQGNQPQHF
-,-,TRBV6-1,TRBJ1-5,TGTGCCAGCATCGGACTAGATCATCAGCCCCAGCATTTT,CASIGLDHQPQHF
-,-,TRBV6-6,TRBJ2-2,TGTGCCAGCAGCCTCGGTAACAGGGTGTCCGGGGAGCTGTTTTTT,CASSLGNRVSGELFF
TRBD1,few,TRBV3-1,TRBJ2-3,TGTGCCAGCAGCCACGTACAGGGGGATACGCAGTATTTT,CASSHVQGDTQYF
-,few,TRBV9,TRBJ2-5,TGTGCCAGCAGCCCGGCGGGGAAAGAGACCCAGTACTTC,CASSPAGKETQYF
TRBD1,few,TRBV4-1,TRBJ1-5,TGCGCCAGCAGCCAGAATACAGGGGACCACCAGCCCCAGCATTTT,CASSQNTGDHQPQHF
-,-,TRBV5-6,TRBJ1-2,TGTGCCAGCAGCTTGAACAGGGTATATGGCTACACCTTC,CASSLNRVYGYTF
-,-,TRBV7-2,TRBJ2-1,TGTGCCAGCAGCTACCCGGGAAACAATGAGCAGTTCTTC,CASSYPGNNEQFF
-,-,TRBV28,TRBJ1-3,TGTGCCAGCAGACCACCGGTCCTGCGCTCTGGAAACACCATATATTTT,CASRPPVLRSGNTIYF
-,few,TRBV20-1,TRBJ1-2,TGCAGCTGGCTAGCTACAGCTTATGGCTACACCTTC,CSWLATAYGYTF
TRBD1,-,TRBV7-2,TRBJ1-2,TGTGCCAGCAGCTTATTCCAGGGGGCGGATGGCTACACCTTC,CASSLFQGADGYTF
-,-,TRBV21-1,TRBJ2-1,TGTGCCAGCAGCACCTTGGCAGGGGTCAATGAGCAGTTCTTC,CASSTLAGVNEQFF
TRBD2,-,TRBV19,TRBJ2-3,TGTGCCAGTAACGGACTAGCGCCAGATACGCAGTATTTT,CASNGLAPDTQYF
-,-,TRBV4-3,TRBJ2-2,TGCGCCAGCAGCCAAGATCCGCGAGGGGCCGGGGAGCTGTTTTTT,CASSQDPRGAGELFF
-,few,TRBV28,TRBJ2-2,TGTGCCAGCAGTTCCACGGCTTTGAGCGCCAAGAACACCGGGGAGCTGTTTTTT,CASSSTALSAKNTGELFF
TRBD1,-,TRBV6-1,TRBJ2-1,TGTGCCAGCAGAAGTGGGGACAGCATCTACAATGAGCAGTTCTTC,CASRSGDSIYNEQFF